The 10 T cell receptor beta chains presented below share a single source sample, sequenced in a study of CD8 T cells in Susac syndrome. Random-hexamer reverse transcription was applied to roughly 0.5 to 1 ug RNA. MiXCR, run by TCRdb on the immunoSEQ multiplex PCR reads, gives a single entry per CDR3 protein. The sample has about 300,000 distinct CDR3 sequences, 75% to 90% seen once; the top ten hold 0.18%. Sequenced sample: CD8+ T cells from PBMCs. All receptors derive from a human donor with multiple sclerosis.

The rearrangement links TRBV20-1 to TRBJ2-7; the D is unclear. The germline gives CDR1 DFQATT, CDR2 SNEGSKA (reference sequence). Trimming took 4 bases from V and 2 from J, leaving 12 bases between them. The CDR3 consists of 13 residues. CDR3 protein: CSAKPTYPYEQYF. Written as DNA, the CDR3 is TGCAGTGCTAAACCTACTTACCCCTACGAGCAGTACTTC.

The chain has TRBV4-1 and TRBJ2-1; 8 positions agree with TRBD2. CDR3 length: 15 residues. Germline CDR1 and CDR2: MGHRA and YSYEKL. V lost 0 bases and J lost 5; bases outside the gene matches: 3. The CDR3 here is CASSQEWREDNEQFF. DNA of the CDR3: TGCGCCAGCAGCCAAGAATGGCGGGAGGACAATGAGCAGTTCTTC.

J is TRBJ2-2 and V is TRBV28, with 11 positions matching TRBD2. Germline V lookup: CDR1 MDHEN, CDR2 SYDVKM. This CDR3 is 20 amino acids long. Trimming cost V 3 bases and J 0 bases; bases outside gene matches: 12. In DNA form, the CDR3 reads TGTGCCAGCAGTTTTATCCCCGGGGCTAGCGGGGGGTCGAACACCGGGGAGCTGTTTTTT. Its translation is CASSFIPGASGGSNTGELFF.

The chain's CDR3 is CASSYSMPLEDEQFF. The DNA for the CDR3 is TGTGCCAGCAGTTACTCGATGCCCCTTGAGGATGAGCAGTTCTTC. This chain links TRBV6-5 with TRBJ2-1; D not certain. V lost 0 bases, J lost 8 bases, and 14 bases lay in between. Germline CDR1 reads MNHEY; CDR2 reads SVGAGI. The CDR3 is 15 amino acids.

The chain links TRBV13 to TRBJ2-7; D is undetermined. Between the trimmed V and J ends, which lost 0 bases and 1 base, there was a span of 7 bases. This CDR3 region has 14 residues. Germline assignment: CDR1 PRHDT and CDR2 FYEKMQ (reference sequence). CDR3 DNA sequence: TGTGCCAGCAGCTTAGGCCCAGTATCCTACGAGCAGTACTTC. Amino acid sequence: CASSLGPVSYEQYF.

This chain joins TRBV12-3 or TRBV12-4 and TRBJ2-3; no clear D. There are 20 residues in the CDR3. The V and J ends lost 6 bases and 4 bases respectively, with 32 bases between them. In nucleotides, the CDR3 is TGTGCCAGCAGCACGCCCCACCGAGGCAGCTCAAGGTGGTTGGCAGATACGCAGTATTTT. Translating gives CASSTPHRGSSRWLADTQYF.

The CDR3 spells CSARDGGGSGQPQHF. In DNA, the CDR3 is TGCAGTGCTAGAGATGGGGGGGGGTCCGGTCAGCCCCAGCATTTT. The chain employs TRBV20-1 and TRBJ1-5; the D gene is possibly TRBD1 (5 bases). This CDR3 has 15 amino acids. Trimming took off 0 bases at V and 6 bases at J, with 15 bases between the two ends. CDR1 and CDR2 from the germline V gene are DFQATT and SNEGSKA (reference sequence).

J is TRBJ2-7 and V is TRBV15; D is undetermined. CDR1 and CDR2 from the germline V gene are LNHNV and YYDKDF (reference sequence). This CDR3 comprises 15 residues. Trimming removed 5 bases from V and 0 bases from J, with 14 bases in between. CDR3 protein: CATSGLFGFSYEQYF. Here the CDR3 DNA reads TGTGCCACCAGCGGATTATTCGGGTTCTCCTACGAGCAGTACTTC.

The CDR3 spells CASSQGEGTVETQYF. The CDR3 DNA is TGTGCCAGCAGCCAAGGAGAGGGGACGGTAGAGACCCAGTACTTC. This chain links TRBV4-2 with TRBJ2-5; possibly TRBD1 or TRBD2 for D (5 bases each). With 1 base removed from V and 4 bases from J, the gap between germline ends came to 13 bases. The CDR3 is 15 amino acids. Germline V gene lookup returns CDR1 LGHNA and CDR2 YNFKEQ.

The rearrangement uses TRBV4-1 and TRBJ2-5, with D possibly matching TRBD1 (6 bases). CDR1 MGHRA and CDR2 YSYEKL come from the germline V gene. This CDR3 has 14 amino acids. V was pared by 3 bases and J by 1 base, with 9 bases between. This chain's CDR3 is CASSQGQAQETQYF. CDR3 bases: TGCGCCAGCAGCCAGGGACAAGCCCAAGAGACCCAGTACTTC.